The rows below give T cell receptor beta chains drawn from one sample of a study of blood T cell repertoires in COVID-19. Profiling relied on immunoSEQ multiplex PCR, and the TCRdb table lists in-frame clones only, not all of them. The table has over 60,000 clones, 75% to 90% seen once. Sample: peripheral blood. These TCRs come from a man at least 80 years old with acute or convalescent COVID-19. Each CDR3 is given with its conserved first and last residue. D genes are given only for firm matches. Only part of the rows carry a size: once, few, many, or a class if the clone is expanded.

TRBJ1-5,-,-,TRBV5-1,TGCGCCAGCAGCTTGGGTCAAGACGGGCAGCCCCAGCATTTT,CASSLGQDGQPQHF
TRBJ1-1,-,-,TRBV12-5,TGTGCTAGTGGTTTGACGGCAGGGAGGAGAACTGAAGCTTTCTTT,CASGLTAGRRTEAFF
TRBJ1-2,TRBD1,-,TRBV30,TGTGCCATGATCGGACAGGGAGGCTATGGCTACACCTTC,CAMIGQGGYGYTF
TRBJ2-1,TRBD2,-,TRBV9,TGTGCCAGCAGCGTAAGCCCACTAGCGGGAGGGCGGGATGAGCAGTTCTTC,CASSVSPLAGGRDEQFF
TRBJ2-5,TRBD1,-,TRBV5-1,TGCGCCAGCAGCTCGGCAGGGGGCGCGAAGACCCAGTACTTC,CASSSAGGAKTQYF
TRBJ2-7,-,few,TRBV4-1,TGCGCCAGCAGCCAAGATTTCGGGGAATTCCTATACGAGCAGTACTTC,CASSQDFGEFLYEQYF
TRBJ2-1,TRBD2,-,TRBV2,TGTGCCAGCACAGAGCGGGGTCCGCTGGGGAATGAGCAGTTCTTC,CASTERGPLGNEQFF
TRBJ1-2,-,-,TRBV27,TGTGCCAGCAGTCCCCTGGGGGCAGGGATCTATGGCTACACCTTC,CASSPLGAGIYGYTF
TRBJ1-6,-,-,TRBV12-3/TRBV12-4,TGTGCCAGCAGCAAAGAGGAAGAATCACCCCTCCACTTT,CASSKEEESPLHF
TRBJ2-7,-,-,TRBV25-1,TGTGCCAGCAGTGAACGGGGAAGATACGAGCAGTACTTC,CASSERGRYEQYF
TRBJ1-2,-,-,TRBV7-8,TGTGCCAGCAGCCCCAGTAAATTAGGCTACACCTTC,CASSPSKLGYTF
TRBJ1-1,-,-,TRBV3-1/TRBV3-2,TGTGCCAGCAGCCAACAGTTGAACACTGAAGCTTTCTTT,CASSQQLNTEAFF
TRBJ2-5,TRBD2,-,TRBV5-1,TGCGCCAGCACCAGGGCGGGAGTAGGCGAGACCCAGTACTTC,CASTRAGVGETQYF
TRBJ2-1,TRBD2,-,TRBV6-5,TGTGCCAGCAGCTTATTAGCGGGACCCTACAATGAGCAGTTCTTC,CASSLLAGPYNEQFF
TRBJ2-7,TRBD2,-,TRBV9,TGTGCCAGCAGCGCTTCAGCGGGGAGCTCCTACGAGCAGTACTTC,CASSASAGSSYEQYF
TRBJ1-1,TRBD1,-,TRBV19,TGTGCCAGTAGTATACAGGGGGCTCACACTGAAGCTTTCTTT,CASSIQGAHTEAFF
TRBJ2-7,-,few,TRBV25-1,TGTGCCAGCAGCAGGGGAACGGACGAGCAGTACTTC,CASSRGTDEQYF
TRBJ1-1,-,-,TRBV4-2,TGTGCCAGCAGCCAAGGGCCGAACACTGAAGCTTTCTTT,CASSQGPNTEAFF
TRBJ1-5,-,-,TRBV3-1/TRBV3-2,TGTGCCAGCAGCGCAACAGGCACCTATAGCAATCAGCCCCAGCATTTT,CASSATGTYSNQPQHF
TRBJ1-2,TRBD1,-,TRBV5-6,TGTGCCAGCAGCTGGGGACAGGGCGTAGGCTACACCTTC,CASSWGQGVGYTF
TRBJ1-1,-,-,TRBV6-5,TGTGCCAGCTCCGGGACTATGAACACTGAAGCTTTCTTT,CASSGTMNTEAFF
TRBJ2-5,TRBD2,-,TRBV19,TGTGCCAGTAGTATTAGTGCTAGCGGGAGCCCCGTTGAGACCCAGTACTTC,CASSISASGSPVETQYF
TRBJ1-1,TRBD1,-,TRBV19,TGTGCCAGTAGTACCGCAGGGGGCACTGAAGCTTTCTTT,CASSTAGGTEAFF
TRBJ2-7,TRBD2,-,TRBV19,TGTGCCAGTAGTAGTCAGCGGGGGGAGCAGTACTTC,CASSSQRGEQYF
TRBJ1-1,-,-,TRBV3-1/TRBV3-2,TGTGCCAGCAGCCAAGCTGCGGTTTCGACTGAAGCTTTCTTT,CASSQAAVSTEAFF
TRBJ2-2,TRBD2,-,TRBV6-5,TGTGCCAGCAGTCCGGGGGGAACCGGGGAGCTGTTTTTT,CASSPGGTGELFF
TRBJ2-7,-,-,TRBV18,TGTGCCAGCTCACCAGGGGCGAGCTCCTACGAGCAGTACTTC,CASSPGASSYEQYF
TRBJ2-2,TRBD2,-,TRBV5-1,TGCGCCAGCAGCTTGCTCCCAGCGGGGGGCTACACCGGGGAGCTGTTTTTT,CASSLLPAGGYTGELFF
TRBJ2-2,-,-,TRBV7-2,TGTGCCAGCAGCTTAGAGCGCGGCGCGAACACCGGGGAGCTGTTTTTT,CASSLERGANTGELFF
TRBJ2-5,-,once,TRBV10-3,TGTGCCATCAGTGGGACAGAGGCGAGGGGAGAGACCCAGTACTTC,CAISGTEARGETQYF
TRBJ2-5,-,-,TRBV20-1,TGCAGTGCTCACAGACAAGAGACCCAGTACTTC,CSAHRQETQYF
TRBJ1-2,-,-,TRBV4-1,TGCGCCAGCAGCCACCCGACACACAACTATGGCTACACCTTC,CASSHPTHNYGYTF
TRBJ1-3,-,-,TRBV30,TGTGCCTGGAGTCCAGGGGTTTCTGGAAACACCATATATTTT,CAWSPGVSGNTIYF
TRBJ1-1,-,-,TRBV7-9,TGTGCCAGCAGCCCTCAGGGTGTTGAAGCTTTCTTT,CASSPQGVEAFF
TRBJ2-3,-,-,TRBV19,TGTGCCAGTAGCCCCGCGCGGGGGCCGGGATATACGCAGTATTTT,CASSPARGPGYTQYF
TRBJ1-1,-,-,TRBV7-2,TGTGCCAGCAGCCCGTCGCTACAGGGTCTGGACACTGAAGCTTTCTTT,CASSPSLQGLDTEAFF
TRBJ1-1,-,-,TRBV18,TGTGCCAGCTCCGACCAAGGAGGGATCGGAGCTTTCTTT,CASSDQGGIGAFF
TRBJ1-1,-,few,TRBV6-5,TGTGCCAGCAGTTACTCAAGCGCTATGAACACTGAAGCTTTCTTT,CASSYSSAMNTEAFF
TRBJ1-1,-,-,TRBV6-5,TGTGCCAGCGGCAGGACAGTGAACACTGAAGCTTTCTTT,CASGRTVNTEAFF
TRBJ2-3,TRBD1,once,TRBV7-9,TGTGCCAGCAGCTCTACTGCCCGGGACAGGGTTCCTGATACGCAGTATTTT,CASSSTARDRVPDTQYF
TRBJ2-2,TRBD2,-,TRBV19,TGTGCCAGTAAAAGGACTAGCGGGAGTGGCACCGGGGAGCTGTTTTTT,CASKRTSGSGTGELFF
TRBJ1-1,-,-,TRBV19,TGTGCCAGTAGTATTAGTCGGACAGTGAACACTGAAGCTTTCTTT,CASSISRTVNTEAFF
TRBJ1-1,-,-,TRBV3-1/TRBV3-2,TGTGCCAGCAGCCAGGCTTTAATTGGAGGGAACACTGAAGCTTTCTTT,CASSQALIGGNTEAFF
TRBJ2-1,TRBD2,-,TRBV9,TGTGCCAGCAGCAGGGGCGGGAGTGCCGATGAGCAGTTCTTC,CASSRGGSADEQFF
TRBJ2-1,TRBD2,once,TRBV6-1,TGTGCCAGCAACCTAGCGGGAGTGGGCAATGAGCAGTTCTTC,CASNLAGVGNEQFF
TRBJ2-5,-,-,TRBV2,TGTGCCAGCAGTGTGAGAGAGACCCAGTACTTC,CASSVRETQYF
TRBJ1-2,TRBD1,-,TRBV25-1,TGTGCCAGCAGTGAATCGTGGACAGGGGATGGCTACACCTTC,CASSESWTGDGYTF